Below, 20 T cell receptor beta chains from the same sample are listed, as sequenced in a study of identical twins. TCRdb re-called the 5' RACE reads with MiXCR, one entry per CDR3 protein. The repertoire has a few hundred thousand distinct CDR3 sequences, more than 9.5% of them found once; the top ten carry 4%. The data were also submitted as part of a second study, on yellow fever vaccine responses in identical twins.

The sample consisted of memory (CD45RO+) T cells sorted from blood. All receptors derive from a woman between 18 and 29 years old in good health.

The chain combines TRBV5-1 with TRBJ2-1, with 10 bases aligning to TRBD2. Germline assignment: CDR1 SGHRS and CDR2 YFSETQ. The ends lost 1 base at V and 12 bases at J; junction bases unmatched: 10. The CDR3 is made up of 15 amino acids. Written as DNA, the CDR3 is TGCGCCAGCAGCTTGCTGGTAGCGGGGGGCCCGGGGCAGTTCTTC. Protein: CASSLLVAGGPGQFF.

The CDR3, as DNA: TGCGCCAGCAGCGCCGGCGGAGGGTACGAGCAGTACTTC. It encodes CASSAGGGYEQYF. The chain couples TRBV4-1 to TRBJ2-7, with D possibly TRBD2 on 6 matching bases. Trimming removed 5 bases from V and 4 bases from J, with 12 bases in between. Germline V lookup: CDR1 MGHRA, CDR2 YSYEKL. The CDR3 totals 13 residues.

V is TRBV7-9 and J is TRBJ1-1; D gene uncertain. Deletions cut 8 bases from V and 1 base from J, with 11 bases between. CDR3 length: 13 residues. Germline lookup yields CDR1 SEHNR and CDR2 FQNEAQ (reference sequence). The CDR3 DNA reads TGTGCCAGCGAAGACTCCTGGAACACTGAAGCTTTCTTT. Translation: CASEDSWNTEAFF.

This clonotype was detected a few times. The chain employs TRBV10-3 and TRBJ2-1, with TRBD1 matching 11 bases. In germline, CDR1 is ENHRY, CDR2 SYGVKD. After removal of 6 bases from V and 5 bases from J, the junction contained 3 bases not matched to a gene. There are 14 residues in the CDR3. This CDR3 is CAIRGQGEDNEQFF. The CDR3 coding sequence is TGTGCCATCAGGGGACAGGGGGAGGACAATGAGCAGTTCTTC.

CDR3 region: CAWMGQNTEAFF. CDR3 nucleotides: TGTGCCTGGATGGGACAGAACACTGAAGCTTTCTTT. The genes are TRBV30 and TRBJ1-1; maybe TRBD1 (6 bases). The germline V gene encodes CDR1 GTSNPN and CDR2 SVGIG (reference sequence). Trimming cost V 4 bases and J 1 base, with 7 bases left between them. This CDR3 has 12 residues.

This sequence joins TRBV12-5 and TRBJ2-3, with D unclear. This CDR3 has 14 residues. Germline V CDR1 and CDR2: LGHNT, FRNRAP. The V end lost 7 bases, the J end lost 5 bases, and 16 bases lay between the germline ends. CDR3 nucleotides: TGTGCTAGTGTTCCTCCGCCTCCCGGAGATACGCAGTATTTT. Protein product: CASVPPPPGDTQYF.

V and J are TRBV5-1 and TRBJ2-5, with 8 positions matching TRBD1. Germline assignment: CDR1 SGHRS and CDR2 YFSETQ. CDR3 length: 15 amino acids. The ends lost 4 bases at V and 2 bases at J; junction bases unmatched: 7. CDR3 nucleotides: TGCGCCAGCAGCGACGGACAGGGTGGGCAAGAGACCCAGTACTTC. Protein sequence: CASSDGQGGQETQYF.

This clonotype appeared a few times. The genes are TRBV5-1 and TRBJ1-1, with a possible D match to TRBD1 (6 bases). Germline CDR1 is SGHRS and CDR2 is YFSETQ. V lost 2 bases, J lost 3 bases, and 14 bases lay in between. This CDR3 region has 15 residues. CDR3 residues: CASSLQTGQYTEAFF. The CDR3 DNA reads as TGCGCCAGCAGCTTACAAACCGGACAGTACACTGAAGCTTTCTTT.

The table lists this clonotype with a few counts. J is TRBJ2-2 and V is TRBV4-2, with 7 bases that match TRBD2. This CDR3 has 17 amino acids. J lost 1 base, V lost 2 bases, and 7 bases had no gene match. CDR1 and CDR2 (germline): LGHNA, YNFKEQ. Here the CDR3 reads CASSQRLPSGNTGELFF. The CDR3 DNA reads TGTGCCAGCAGCCAAAGATTGCCTAGCGGGAACACCGGGGAGCTGTTTTTT.

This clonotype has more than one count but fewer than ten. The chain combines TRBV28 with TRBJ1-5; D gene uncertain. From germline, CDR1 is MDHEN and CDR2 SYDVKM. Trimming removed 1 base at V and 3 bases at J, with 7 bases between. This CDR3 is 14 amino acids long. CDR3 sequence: CASSLYGINQPQHF. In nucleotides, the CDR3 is TGTGCCAGCAGTTTATACGGAATCAATCAGCCCCAGCATTTT.

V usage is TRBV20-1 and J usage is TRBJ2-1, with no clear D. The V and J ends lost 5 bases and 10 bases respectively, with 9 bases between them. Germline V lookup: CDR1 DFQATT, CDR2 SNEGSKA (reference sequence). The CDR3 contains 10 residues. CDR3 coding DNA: TGCAGTGCTCTCTGGGTAGAGCAGTTCTTC. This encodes CSALWVEQFF.

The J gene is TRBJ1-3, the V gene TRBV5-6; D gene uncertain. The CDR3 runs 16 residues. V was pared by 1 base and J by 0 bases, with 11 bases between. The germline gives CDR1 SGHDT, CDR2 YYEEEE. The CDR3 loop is CASSLRVIFSGNTIYF. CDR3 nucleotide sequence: TGTGCCAGCAGCTTGCGGGTAATATTCTCTGGAAACACCATATATTTT.

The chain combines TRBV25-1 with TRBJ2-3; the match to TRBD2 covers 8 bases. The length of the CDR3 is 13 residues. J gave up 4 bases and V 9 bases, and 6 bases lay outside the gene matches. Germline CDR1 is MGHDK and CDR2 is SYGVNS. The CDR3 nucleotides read TGTGCCAGTCAGCGGGAGAGCGCAGATACGCAGTATTTT. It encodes CASQRESADTQYF. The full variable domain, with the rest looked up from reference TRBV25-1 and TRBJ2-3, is EADIYQTPRYLVIGTGKKITLECSQTMGHDKMYWYQQDPGMELHLIHYSYGVNSTEKGDLSSESTVSRIRTEHFPLTLESARPSHTSQYLCASQRESADTQYFGPGTRLTVL.

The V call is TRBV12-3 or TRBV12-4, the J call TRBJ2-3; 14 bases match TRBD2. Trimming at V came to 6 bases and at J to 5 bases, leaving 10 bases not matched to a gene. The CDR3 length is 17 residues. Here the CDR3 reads CASRRPPGLAGGDTQYF. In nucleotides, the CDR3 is TGTGCCAGCAGGCGCCCCCCCGGACTAGCGGGGGGAGATACGCAGTATTTT.

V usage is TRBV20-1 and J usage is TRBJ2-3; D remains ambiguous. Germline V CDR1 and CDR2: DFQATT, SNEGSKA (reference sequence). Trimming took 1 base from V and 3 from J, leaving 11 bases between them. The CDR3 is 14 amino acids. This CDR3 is CSARGGPKTDTQYF. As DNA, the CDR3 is TGCAGTGCTAGAGGAGGACCTAAGACAGATACGCAGTATTTT.

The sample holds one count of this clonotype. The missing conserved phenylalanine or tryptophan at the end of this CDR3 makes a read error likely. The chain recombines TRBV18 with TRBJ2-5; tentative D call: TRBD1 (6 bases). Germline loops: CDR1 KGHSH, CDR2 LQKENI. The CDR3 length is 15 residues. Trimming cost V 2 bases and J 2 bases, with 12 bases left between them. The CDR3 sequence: CASSPSPDRQETQYI. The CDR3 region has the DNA TGTGCCAGCTCACCATCCCCGGACAGACAAGAGACCCAGTACATC.

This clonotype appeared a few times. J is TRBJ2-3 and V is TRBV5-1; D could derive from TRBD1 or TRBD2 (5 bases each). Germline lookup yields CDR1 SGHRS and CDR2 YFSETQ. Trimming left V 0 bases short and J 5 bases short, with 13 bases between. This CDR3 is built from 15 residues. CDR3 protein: CASSLGRGKQDTQYF. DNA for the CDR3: TGCGCCAGCAGCTTGGGTCGGGGCAAGCAAGATACGCAGTATTTT.

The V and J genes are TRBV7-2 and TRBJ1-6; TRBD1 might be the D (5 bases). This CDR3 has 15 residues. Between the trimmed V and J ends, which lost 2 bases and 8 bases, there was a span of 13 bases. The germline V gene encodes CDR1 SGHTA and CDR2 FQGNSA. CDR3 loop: CASSLSGTGYSPLHF. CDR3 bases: TGTGCCAGCAGCTTATCGGGGACCGGTTATTCACCCCTCCACTTT.

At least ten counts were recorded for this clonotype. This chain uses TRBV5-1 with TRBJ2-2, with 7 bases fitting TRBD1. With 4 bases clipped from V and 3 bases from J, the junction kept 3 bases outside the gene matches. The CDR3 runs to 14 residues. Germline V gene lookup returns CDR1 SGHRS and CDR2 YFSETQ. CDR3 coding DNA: TGCGCCAGCAGCGGGGACAGACACACCGGGGAGCTGTTTTTT. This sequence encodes CASSGDRHTGELFF.

In DNA, the CDR3 is TGCAGCGTTCCCGGGGACTCTGGGGCCAACGTCCTGACTTTC. Its translation is CSVPGDSGANVLTF. V usage is TRBV29-1 and J usage is TRBJ2-6; D may be TRBD2 (5 bases). The germline V gene has CDR1 SQVTM and CDR2 ANQGSEA. This CDR3 has 14 residues. V was pared by 5 bases and J by 0 bases, with 8 bases between.